Presented here are 32 T cell receptor delta chains from one specimen sequenced in a study of fetal and pediatric gammadelta thymocytes. TCRdb reapplied CATT to the reads. Counted here are over a thousand delta-chain clones, around 9.9% occurring once; the ten biggest clones make up under 15%. Elective pregnancy terminations at 14 to 22 weeks estimated gestational age supplied the fetal thymuses. Material: non-Vgamma9Vdelta2 gamma-delta T cells from the thymus. Subset in this sample: CD3+gammadeltaTCR+ thymocytes not co-expressing Vgamma9 and Vdelta2. Receptor source: a human fetus.

This clone was picked up a small number of times. A single base separates this from a much larger clone, so it may be a read error. V and J are TRAV29/DV5 and TRDJ3, with 9 bases fitting TRDD3. The junction had 3 bases not matched to a gene; V was cut back by 0 bases and J by 2 bases. Per the germline V gene, CDR1 is NSMFDY and CDR2 is ISSIKDK. The CDR3 has 17 amino acids. The CDR3 region is CAASVLGETWDTRQMFF. CDR3 in DNA: TGTGCAGCAAGCGTACTGGGGGAAACCTGGGACACCCGACAGATGTTTTTC.

This clone is deemed large. This chain connects TRDV1 to TRDJ3; D is uncertain. This CDR3 has 16 residues. Per germline, CDR1 TSWWSYY and CDR2 QGS. The V end was cut by 0 bases, the J end by 2 bases, with 5 bases between. CDR3 protein: CALGELGAWDTRQMFF. CDR3 nucleotides: TGTGCTCTTGGGGAACTAGGGGCCTGGGACACCCGACAGATGTTTTTC.

This clone is labeled as large. The same CDR3 arises from other DNA sequences in this sample as well. The chain is built from TRDV2 and TRDJ3; 7 bases agree with TRDD3. In germline, CDR1 is GEAIGNYY, CDR2 EKD. The CDR3 covers 16 residues. V lost 3 bases to trimming and J lost 0 bases; unmatched junction nucleotides: 1. CDR3 amino acids: CACDWGSSWDTRQMFF. CDR3 sequence (DNA): TGTGCCTGTGACTGGGGGAGCTCCTGGGACACCCGACAGATGTTTTTC.

In its sample, this clone was seen a few times. V is TRDV1 and J is TRDJ1; 13 nucleotides line up with TRDD3. V lost 0 bases and J lost 1; bases outside the gene matches: 11. Germline V gene lookup returns CDR1 TSWWSYY and CDR2 QGS. The CDR3 extends over 20 amino acids. CDR3 sequence reads: CALGELDRTGGYGPTDKLIF. CDR3 nucleotides: TGTGCTCTTGGGGAACTAGACCGTACTGGGGGATACGGGCCCACCGATAAACTCATCTTT.

This clone is categorized as medium-sized. Other DNA sequences of this sample code for an identical CDR3. V usage is TRAV29/DV5 and J usage is TRDJ1; TRDD3 matches 9 bases. The CDR3 length is 14 residues. Trimming removed 0 bases from V and 0 bases from J; junction bases left unmatched: 0. The germline V gene has CDR1 NSMFDY and CDR2 ISSIKDK. The CDR3 DNA sequence: TGTGCAGCAAGCGCTGGGGGATACACCGATAAACTCATCTTT. Its translation: CAASAGGYTDKLIF.

Only a few counts were recorded for this clone. This may stem from a read error, because a much larger clone lies one nucleotide away. The rearrangement joins TRAV29/DV5 to TRDJ3, with 9 bases matching TRDD3. CDR1 and CDR2 from the germline V gene are NSMFDY and ISSIKDK. The CDR3 extends over 18 amino acids. CDR3 bases: TGTGCAGCAAGCGCGTACTGGGGGAGCTCCTGGGGCACCCGACAGATGTTTTTC. Translation gives CAASAYWGSSWGTRQMFF.

By sample fraction, this clone is medium-sized. The sample carries other DNA sequences with the same CDR3. The chain combines TRDV2 with TRDJ3; 8 bases are a match to TRDD3. The V and J ends lost 1 base and 0 bases, in that order; junction bases with no gene match: 1. Per the germline V gene, CDR1 is GEAIGNYY and CDR2 is EKD. The CDR3 is made up of 17 amino acids. The CDR3 protein is CACDTGDSSWDTRQMFF. CDR3 sequence (DNA): TGTGCCTGTGACACGGGGGATAGCTCCTGGGACACCCGACAGATGTTTTTC.

Turning to this clone: Other nucleotide sequences in the sample specify the same CDR3. The called J gene is TRDJ3, whereas the V gene has no call; the tabulated D call, TRDD3, remains unverified against the DNA. The CDR3 totals 16 residues. CDR3 loop: CARGTGGYRDTRQMFF. The CDR3 nucleotides read TGTGCAAGAGGTACTGGGGGATACCGGGACACCCGACAGATGTTTTTC.

Sample share makes this clone medium-sized (0.01 to 0.1%). This chain links TRDV3 with TRDJ3; 13 nucleotides match TRDD3. The CDR3 contains 18 residues. The V and J ends lost 3 bases and 0 bases, in that order; junction bases with no gene match: 5. In germline, CDR1 is TVYSNPD, CDR2 GDNSRS (reference sequence). The CDR3 here is CALYWGIRSSWDTRQMFF. CDR3 nucleotides: TGTGCCTTGTACTGGGGGATACGGAGCTCCTGGGACACCCGACAGATGTTTTTC.

This clone is labeled as medium-sized. The chain couples TRDV1 to TRDJ1; perhaps TRDD3 as D (6 bases). This CDR3 has 15 amino acids. V shed 0 bases and J shed 0 bases, with 8 bases lying between them. Germline values: CDR1 TSWWSYY, CDR2 QGS. The CDR3 coding sequence is TGTGCTCTTGGGGAACTGGGGGAGTACACCGATAAACTCATCTTT. It specifies CALGELGEYTDKLIF.

This clone is classed as large. J is TRDJ3 and V is TRDV1; D gene ambiguous. CDR1 is TSWWSYY and CDR2 is QGS in the germline V gene. This CDR3 region has 16 residues. Between the trimmed V and J ends, which lost 1 base and 1 base, there was a span of 5 bases. CDR3 sequence reads: CALGEPLSWDTRQMFF. The CDR3 DNA follows: TGTGCTCTTGGGGAACCACTGTCCTGGGACACCCGACAGATGTTTTTC.

Within the sample, this clone is medium-sized. The V gene is TRDV2, the J gene TRDJ3; TRDD3 might be the D (6 bases). The CDR3 runs to 18 residues. Between the trimmed V and J ends, which lost 1 base and 0 bases, there was a span of 12 bases. Germline assignment: CDR1 GEAIGNYY and CDR2 EKD. As DNA, the CDR3 is TGTGCCTGTGACACTGGGGATTCGAGCTCCTGGGACACCCGACAGATGTTTTTC. It yields the protein CACDTGDSSSWDTRQMFF.

Details on this clone: A much more abundant neighbour one base away suggests this may be a read error. The chain carries TRDV2 and TRDJ1; TRDD3 matches at 11 bases. CDR3 size: 13 residues. CDR1 and CDR2 (germline): GEAIGNYY, EKD. CDR3 DNA: TGTGCCTGGGACACTGGGGGATACGATAAACTCATCTTT. The encoded protein is CAWDTGGYDKLIF.

This clone has only a few counts. A much more abundant neighbour one base away suggests this may be a read error. The V and J genes are TRDV3 and TRDJ1; 7 nucleotides agree with TRDD3. Per the germline V gene, CDR1 is TVYSNPD and CDR2 is GDNSRS (reference sequence). V lost 3 bases and J lost 0; bases outside the gene matches: 1. This CDR3 has 12 amino acids. The CDR3 DNA reads TGTGCCTTACTGGGGTACACCGATAAACTCATCTTT. It is translated as CALLGYTDKLIF.

This clone was counted between two and nine times. A far larger clone is off by one base, so a read error is likely. Within the sample, other DNA sequences also encode this same CDR3. The chain is built from TRDV3 and TRDJ1; 9 bases match TRDD3. The CDR3 runs to 12 residues. CDR1 TVYSNPD and CDR2 GDNSRS come from the germline V gene (reference sequence). The CDR3 loop reads CAFGGYTDKLIF. In DNA form, the CDR3 reads TGTGCCTTTGGGGGATACACCGATAAACTTATCTTT. The full variable domain, completed using reference TRDV3 and TRDJ1, is CDKVTQSSPDQTVASGSEVVLLCTYDTVYSNPDLFWYRIRPDYSFQFVFYGDNSRSEGADFTQGRFSVKHILTQKAFHLVISPVRTEDSATYYCAFGGYTDKLIFGKGTRVTVEP.

With respect to this clone: Being one base from a much bigger clone, this may be a read error. The V call is TRAV29/DV5, the J call TRDJ2, with TRDD3 matching over 8 bases. V gave up 6 bases and J gave up 0 bases; unmatched junction bases: 4. This CDR3 contains 14 residues. The germline CDR1 and CDR2 sequences are NSMFDY and ISSIKDK. CDR3 sequence (DNA): TGTGCAGTACGGGGGGATACTTTGACAGCACAACTCTTCTTT. Translating gives CAVRGDTLTAQLFF. Filled out from reference TRAV29/DV5 and TRDJ2, the complete variable domain reads DQQVKQNSPSLSVQEGRISILNCDYTNSMFDYFLWYKKYPAEGPTFLISISSIKDKNEDGRFTVFLNKSAKHLSLHIVPSQPGDSAVYFCAVRGDTLTAQLFFGKGTQLIVEP.

A remark on this clone: It is unclear where the CDR3 begins or ends on the DNA, so no DNA is shown, and the CDR3 is as TCRdb lists it. V is TRAV29/DV5 and J is TRDJ3; the listed D gene, TRDD3, was not tested against the DNA. The CDR3 is 22 amino acids in total, end residues counted. CDR1 is NSMFDY and CDR2 is ISSIKDK in the germline V gene. The CDR3 spells CSVLLCSKRWGIRSWDTRQMFF.

Of note for this clone: This may be a read error: a much more frequent sequence differs by one nucleotide. The J gene is TRDJ2, the V gene TRDV2; 11 bases fit TRDD3. In the absence of a J gene in TCRdb, the DNA was matched to germline to assign it here. Unmatched junction bases numbered 5, after V lost 9 bases and J lost 0 bases. The CDR3 contains 15 residues. Per germline, CDR1 GEAIGNYY and CDR2 EKD. CDR3 residues: CARVLGDTLTAQLFF. For the CDR3, the DNA is TGTGCCCGTGTACTGGGGGATACTTTGACAGCACAACTCTTCTTT.

In this sample, this clone turned up a few times. This rearrangement joins TRDV2 to TRDJ3; 11 nucleotides match TRDD3. The CDR3 is 21 amino acids. From germline, CDR1 is GEAIGNYY and CDR2 EKD. The junction had 9 bases not matched to a gene; V was cut back by 0 bases and J by 0 bases. The CDR3 spells CACDTGTGGYKSSWDTRQMFF. Here the CDR3 DNA reads TGTGCCTGTGACACCGGGACTGGGGGATATAAAAGCTCCTGGGACACCCGACAGATGTTTTTC.

The J gene went uncalled, whereas the V gene is TRDV2; TRDD3 is taken as the D call from the table, unchecked against the DNA. Germline V gene lookup returns CDR1 GEAIGNYY and CDR2 EKD. The CDR3 is made up of 18 amino acids. The CDR3 bases are TGTGCCTGTGACACCGGAGGGGATATAGCCTGGGACACCCGACAGACGTTTTTC. This encodes CACDTGGDIAWDTRQTFF.

This clone is labeled medium-sized. Other DNA variants within this sample encode the same CDR3. This chain uses TRDV2 with TRDJ3; D perhaps matches TRDD3 (6 bases). The CDR3 covers 17 residues. The germline V gene has CDR1 GEAIGNYY and CDR2 EKD. The germline V and J ends were trimmed by 1 base and 0 bases, with 9 bases remaining between them. CDR3 nucleotide sequence: TGTGCCTGTGACACTGGGGGGAGCTCCTGGGACACCCGACAGATGTTTTTC. This translates into CACDTGGSSWDTRQMFF.

This clone was seen a handful of times. The chain combines TRAV29/DV5 with TRDJ3, with 9 bases identical to TRDD3. Unmatched junction bases numbered 9, after V lost 0 bases and J lost 11 bases. CDR1 NSMFDY and CDR2 ISSIKDK come from the germline V gene. The CDR3 is 16 residues long. In DNA, the CDR3 is TGTGCAGCAAGCGCTGGGGGATCCTGTGACGCCCGACAGATGTTTTTC. Translation gives CAASAGGSCDARQMFF. Filled out from reference TRAV29/DV5 and TRDJ3, the complete variable domain reads DQQVKQNSPSLSVQEGRISILNCDYTNSMFDYFLWYKKYPAEGPTFLISISSIKDKNEDGRFTVFLNKSAKHLSLHIVPSQPGDSAVYFCAASAGGSCDARQMFFGTGIKLFVEP.

By sample share, this clone is medium-sized. The V call is TRAV29/DV5, the J call TRDJ2, with 8 bases fitting TRDD3. CDR3 length: 13 residues. The germline CDR1 and CDR2 sequences are NSMFDY and ISSIKDK. Germline trimming cut 0 bases from V and 5 bases from J; bases unmatched to any gene: 0. The chain's CDR3 is CAASVGDTAQLFF. DNA of the CDR3: TGTGCAGCAAGCGTGGGGGATACAGCACAACTCTTCTTT.

Turning to this clone: With only one base between it and a far larger clone, this is likely a read error. The rearrangement links TRDV1 to TRDJ2; D possibly corresponds to TRDD3 (6 bases). The germline V gene has CDR1 TSWWSYY and CDR2 QGS. V was clipped by 1 base and J by 2 bases, with 11 bases between them. This CDR3 has 16 amino acids. The CDR3 reads CALGEPGITLTAQLFF. Written as DNA, the CDR3 is TGTGCTCTTGGGGAACCGGGGATTACGTTGACAGCACAACTCTTCTTT.

Judged by abundance, this clone is large. The V call is TRAV29/DV5, the J call TRDJ1; 10 bases are shared with TRDD3. J gave up 11 bases and V 0 bases, and 1 base lay outside the gene matches. Germline loops: CDR1 NSMFDY, CDR2 ISSIKDK. This CDR3 has 11 amino acids. CDR3 loop: CAASAGDTLIF. CDR3 coding DNA: TGTGCAGCAAGCGCGGGGGATACGCTCATCTTT.

This clone is categorized as large (0.1 to 1%). The chain links TRAV29/DV5 to TRDJ3; 7 bases align to TRDD3. V was pared by 0 bases and J by 0 bases, with 0 bases of the junction left unmatched. This CDR3 region has 16 residues. In germline, CDR1 is NSMFDY, CDR2 ISSIKDK. The CDR3: CAASGGYSWDTRQMFF. The CDR3, as DNA: TGTGCAGCAAGCGGGGGATACTCCTGGGACACCCGACAGATGTTTTTC.

This clone was detected only a few times. This may stem from a read error, because a much larger clone lies one nucleotide away. The chain combines TRDV2 with TRDJ1; 9 nucleotides line up with TRDD3. The V gene's germline CDR1 is GEAIGNYY and CDR2 EKD. The CDR3 length is 15 residues. CDR3 region: CASDLGGYLTDKLIF. In nucleotides, the CDR3 is TGTGCCAGTGACCTTGGGGGATATCTCACCGATAAACTCATCTTT.

This clone is large within its sample. This rearrangement joins TRDV1 to TRDJ1, with 7 bases lining up with TRDD3. Trimming took 2 bases from V and 0 from J; bases not matched to a gene: 0. Germline V gene data show CDR1 as TSWWSYY and CDR2 as QGS. The CDR3 covers 14 residues. The CDR3: CALGEGGYTDKLIF. For the CDR3, the DNA is TGTGCTCTTGGGGAAGGGGGATACACCGATAAACTCATCTTT.

This clone ranks as large (0.1 to 1%). The V and J genes are TRDV2 and TRDJ1; TRDD3 aligns across 9 bases. Germline lookup yields CDR1 GEAIGNYY and CDR2 EKD. The CDR3 runs 15 residues. V was clipped by 0 bases and J by 0 bases; unmatched bases: 1. CDR3 coding DNA: TGTGCCTGTGACACCGCTGGGGGATACACCGATAAACTCATCTTT. It codes for CACDTAGGYTDKLIF.

Points on this clone: A read error is possible here, since a much larger clone lies one base away. V is TRDV2 and J is TRDJ1, with D perhaps TRDD3 (5 bases). TCRdb gives no J gene; it was assigned here by matching the DNA to germline. Germline V CDR1 and CDR2: GEAIGNYY, EKD. Deletions cut 1 base from V and 4 bases from J, with 12 bases between. The CDR3 totals 14 residues. The CDR3 spells CACDTTGGYDKLIF. In DNA, the CDR3 is TGTGCCTGTGACACTACTGGAGGATACGATAAACTCATCTTT.

In the case of this clone: Given a far larger clone just one base away, this is likely a sequencing read error. The V call is TRDV2, the J call TRDJ3, with 11 bases that match TRDD3. Here the J gene was assigned by germline matching of the DNA, as TCRdb has none. The CDR3 length is 18 residues. Germline CDR1 and CDR2: GEAIGNYY and EKD. CDR3 region: CACDTWGIRSWDTRQMFF. The CDR3 DNA sequence: TGTGCCTGTGACACCTGGGGGATACGCTCCTGGGACACCCGTCAGATGTTTTTC.

This clone is medium-sized (0.01 to 0.1%) by share. This CDR3 is also generated by other DNA sequences in the sample. The V call is TRDV2, the J call TRDJ1, with a weak D call TRDD3 (5 bases). This CDR3 comprises 13 residues. The V end was cut by 1 base, the J end by 0 bases, with 5 bases between. Germline-derived CDR1 and CDR2 are GEAIGNYY and EKD. This CDR3 reads CACDTGYTDKLIF. CDR3 nucleotide sequence: TGTGCCTGTGACACGGGATACACCGATAAACTCATCTTT.